The clone carrying this TCR beta chain was found a few times. Its specificity is not known. The sample originates from a study of T-cell memory formation after mild COVID-19. Each CDR3 protein is one row after TCRdb ran MiXCR on the 5' RACE reads. The sample has hundreds of thousands of distinct CDR3 sequences; roughly 18% are singletons. General observations from the study: Pre-infection memory showed some responding clones, and this suggested that cross-reactive memory joined. Clones contracting day 15 to 85 were balanced CD4/CD8; later expanders leaned CD4+. Mainly CM and EM harbored the contracting CD4+ clones; mainly EMRA harbored the CD8+ ones.

The CDR3 totals 14 residues. The V end was cut by 8 bases, the J end by 1 base, with 13 bases between. Germline loops: CDR1 WSHSY, CDR2 SAAADI. This TCR derives from an adult woman who had mild COVID-19 (a few samples of this study predate the infection). Cell type and time point are not known. Sequenced: PBMCs or a T cell subset sorted from them (not recorded which). This rearrangement joins TRBV10-2 to TRBJ2-3, with TRBD2 as a possible D gene (8 bases). CDR3 coding DNA: TGCGCCAGCCAGCGGGGGACAGGCACAGATACGCAGTATTTT. Translating gives CASQRGTGTDTQYF.